A single T cell receptor (beta chain) is shown here with its context. Per the original data handling: Quantification of nucleated cells was approximated via reference gene primer amplification. Profiling relied on immunoSEQ multiplex PCR, and the TCRdb table lists in-frame clones only, not all of them. The DNA was the basis for D and trimming; V, J and clone size are from that table. Of just over 650,000 clones in the sample, 70% to 90% were seen once. The data originate from a study of blood T cell repertoires in COVID-19. For the study at large: Sites across the United States, Italy and Spain contributed samples from acute and convalescent COVID-19. The cDNA or gDNA used as material had been derived from T cells, B-cell-depleted T cells, or PBMCs.

Source material: peripheral blood. The source is a young woman with acute or convalescent COVID-19.

Written as DNA, the CDR3 is TGTGCCACCCAGCCCGGGACAGGCACAGATACGCAGTATTTT. Protein sequence: CATQPGTGTDTQYF. The chain employs TRBV24-1 and TRBJ2-3, with 7 bases identical to TRBD1. V trimming: 9 bases; J trimming: 1 base; junction bases outside the gene matches: 6. The CDR3 contains 14 residues. In germline, CDR1 is KGHDR, CDR2 SFDVKD.